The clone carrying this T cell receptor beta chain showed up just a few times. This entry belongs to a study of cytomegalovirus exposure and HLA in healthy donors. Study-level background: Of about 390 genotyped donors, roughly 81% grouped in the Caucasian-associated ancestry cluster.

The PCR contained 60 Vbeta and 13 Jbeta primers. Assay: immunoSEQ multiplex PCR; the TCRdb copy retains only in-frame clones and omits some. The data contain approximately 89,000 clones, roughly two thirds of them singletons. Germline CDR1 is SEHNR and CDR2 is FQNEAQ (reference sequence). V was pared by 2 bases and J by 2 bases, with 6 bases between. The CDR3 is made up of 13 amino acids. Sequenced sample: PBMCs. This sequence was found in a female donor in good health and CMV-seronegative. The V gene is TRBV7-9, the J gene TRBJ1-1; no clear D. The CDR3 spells CASSLRSNTEAFF. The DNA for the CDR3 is TGTGCCAGCAGCTTACGGAGCAACACTGAAGCTTTCTTT. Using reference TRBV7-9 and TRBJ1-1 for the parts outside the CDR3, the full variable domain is DTGVSQNPRHKITKRGQNVTFRCDPISEHNRLYWYRQTLGQGPEFLTYFQNEAQLEKSRLLSDRFSAERPKGSFSTLEIQRTEQGDSAMYLCASSLRSNTEAFFGQGTRLTVV.